These 19 T cell receptor beta chains came from one sample sequenced in a study of human T cells and chemical hapten exposure. The time point was: patch test 2, 6 weeks after DPC sensitization. Treatment defined: therapeutic diphenylcyclopropenone sensitization with weekly scalp DPC. TCRdb processed the RACE reads anew with MiXCR; each CDR3 protein has one entry. The sample consists of just over 350,000 distinct CDR3 sequences, 6% to 7% of them appearing once. The source material was whole blood, sampled in connection with sensitization to the hapten diphenylcyclopropenone (DPC). All receptors derive from a woman under 30 with alopecia areata. Some clones in this sample may be carry-over from other donors' samples.

Many counts were recorded for this clonotype. The chain joins TRBV6-2 or TRBV6-3 to TRBJ2-3; 8 bases agree with TRBD2. Germline lookup yields CDR1 MNHEY and CDR2 SVGEGT. CDR3 size: 13 residues. The ends lost 6 bases at V and 5 bases at J; junction bases unmatched: 4. In nucleotides, the CDR3 is TGTGCCAGCAGACGAACTAGCGGAGATACGCAGTATTTT. This sequence encodes CASRRTSGDTQYF.

Ten or more counts support this clonotype. The gene calls are TRBV6-6 and TRBJ2-3; 7 bases are a match to TRBD2. J lost 9 bases, V lost 2 bases, and 14 bases had no gene match. Germline V gene data show CDR1 as MNHNY and CDR2 as SVGAGI (reference sequence). This CDR3 region has 16 residues. CDR3: CASSYPSTGGKETQYF. The DNA of the CDR3 is TGTGCCAGCAGTTACCCTTCCACGGGGGGTAAGGAAACGCAGTATTTT.

V and J are TRBV5-6 and TRBJ2-4, with 9 nucleotides matching TRBD1. The V gene's germline CDR1 is SGHDT and CDR2 YYEEEE. This CDR3 region has 19 residues. J gave up 3 bases and V 4 bases, and 17 bases lay outside the gene matches. CDR3 DNA sequence: TGTGCCAGCAGCCCCCCCGACAGGGGGGGGTATGTAGGCAAAAACATTCAGTACTTC. This codes for CASSPPDRGGYVGKNIQYF.

The chain combines TRBV5-1 with TRBJ2-3; D not certain. V lost 1 base to trimming and J lost 2 bases, with 11 bases between them. This CDR3 is 15 amino acids long. Looked up from germline, CDR1 is SGHRS and CDR2 is YFSETQ. The CDR3 reads CASSLFGSTTDTQYF. The CDR3 region has the DNA TGCGCCAGCAGCTTGTTTGGAAGTACCACAGATACGCAGTATTTT.

This clonotype has just a few counts. The chain carries TRBV5-1 and TRBJ2-3; no reliable D call. V was clipped by 4 bases and J by 6 bases, with 15 bases between them. The CDR3 is made up of 14 amino acids. Germline assignment: CDR1 SGHRS and CDR2 YFSETQ. The CDR3 coding sequence is TGCGCCAGCAGCCCCGAGGACGGAGCCGATACGCAGTATTTT. It encodes CASSPEDGADTQYF.

This chain connects TRBV11-2 to TRBJ2-1, with TRBD1 identical over 9 bases. V shed 5 bases and J 8 bases; nucleotides not matched to a gene: 13. The CDR3 spans 16 residues. Germline V CDR1 and CDR2: SGHAT, FQNNGV. For the CDR3, the DNA is TGTGCCAGCAGCCCTCGTCCCGGGACAGGGATCGATGAGCAGTTCTTC. This gives the protein CASSPRPGTGIDEQFF.

This clonotype was recorded many times. The chain has TRBV7-9 and TRBJ2-3, with D perhaps matching TRBD1 (7 bases). The germline V and J ends were trimmed by 5 bases and 7 bases, with 19 bases remaining between them. Per the germline V gene, CDR1 is SEHNR and CDR2 is FQNEAQ (reference sequence). CDR3 size: 15 residues. The CDR3 DNA reads TGTGCCAGCAGCCAGGGGGACTTTGCTGATTATACGCAGTATTTT. Residues: CASSQGDFADYTQYF.

This chain joins TRBV7-2 and TRBJ1-6, with 9 bases lining up with TRBD1. CDR1 and CDR2 (germline): SGHTA, FQGNSA. The CDR3 extends over 15 amino acids. V lost 3 bases and J lost 10; bases outside the gene matches: 7. This chain's CDR3 is CASSLAGTGNSPLHF. The CDR3 DNA reads TGTGCCAGCAGCTTGGCCGGGACAGGGAACTCACCCCTCCACTTT.

This clonotype was counted many times. V usage is TRBV7-2 and J usage is TRBJ1-5; D uncertain. Germline V lookup: CDR1 SGHTA, CDR2 FQGNSA. The CDR3 totals 12 residues. V was shortened by 3 bases and J by 6 bases, with 6 bases between the two germline ends. CDR3 region: CASSFPGQPQHF. The CDR3 DNA follows: TGTGCCAGCAGCTTCCCTGGTCAGCCCCAGCATTTT.

This clonotype came up a few times. J is TRBJ2-7 and V is TRBV3-1; no firm D call. The V end lost 1 base, the J end lost 0 bases, and 13 bases lay between the germline ends. Germline CDR1 and CDR2: LGHDT and YNNKEL (reference sequence). The length of the CDR3 is 16 residues. For the CDR3, the DNA is TGTGCCAGCAGCCAAGGATTCGGTCAGAGCTCCTACGAGCAGTACTTC. This gives the protein CASSQGFGQSSYEQYF.

The gene calls are TRBV3-1 and TRBJ2-3; no clear D gene. CDR3 size: 17 residues. Germline CDR1 is LGHDT and CDR2 is YNNKEL (reference sequence). V was clipped by 4 bases and J by 0 bases, with 17 bases between them. Here the CDR3 reads CASSPVDLGISTDTQYF. The CDR3 nucleotides are TGTGCCAGCAGCCCTGTGGATCTGGGAATTAGCACAGATACGCAGTATTTT.

This clonotype was picked up many times. The chain couples TRBV10-3 to TRBJ2-2, with 8 bases aligning to TRBD1. J gave up 6 bases and V 2 bases, and 2 bases lay outside the gene matches. Germline V gene sequence: CDR1 ENHRY, CDR2 SYGVKD. CDR3 length: 14 amino acids. The CDR3 here is CAISEQGAAGELFF. Written as DNA, the CDR3 is TGTGCCATCAGTGAGCAGGGGGCGGCCGGGGAGCTGTTTTTT.

This clonotype was recorded many times. The chain combines TRBV7-9 with TRBJ2-1; D might be TRBD1 (8 bases). Per the germline V gene, CDR1 is SEHNR and CDR2 is FQNEAQ (reference sequence). The ends were cut back, 4 bases at V and 8 bases at J, with 24 bases in the middle. The CDR3 is made up of 17 amino acids. CDR3 sequence reads: CASSSLQSGTGSDEQFF. The CDR3 DNA sequence: TGTGCCAGCAGCTCTCTCCAGAGCGGGACAGGTTCCGATGAGCAGTTCTTC.

This clonotype was seen a few times. The V call is TRBV6-5, the J call TRBJ2-7; 7 bases fit TRBD1. Trimming removed 0 bases from V and 5 bases from J; junction bases left unmatched: 4. The CDR3 has 14 amino acids. CDR1 is MNHEY, CDR2 SVGAGI, per germline. This chain's CDR3 is CASSYSQGDDEQYF. CDR3 sequence (DNA): TGTGCCAGCAGTTACTCGCAGGGGGATGACGAGCAGTACTTC.

This clonotype was seen repeatedly, ten times or more. The rearrangement links TRBV20-1 to TRBJ2-5; the match to TRBD2 covers 10 bases. V lost 2 bases, J lost 4 bases, and 7 bases stayed unmatched. The CDR3 sequence is 15 residues long. Germline CDR1 reads DFQATT; CDR2 reads SNEGSKA (reference sequence). CDR3 sequence reads: CSARSRAGGPETQYF. DNA for the CDR3: TGCAGTGCTAGAAGTCGAGCGGGGGGGCCAGAGACCCAGTACTTC.

This clonotype showed up many times. The chain employs TRBV7-9 and TRBJ1-1; weak D call: TRBD1 (6 bases). CDR3 length equals 15 residues. CDR1 is SEHNR, CDR2 FQNEAQ, per germline (reference sequence). The V gene lost 0 bases and the J gene lost 4 bases, with 12 bases spanning the gap. For the CDR3, the DNA is TGTGCCAGCAGCTTAGCGTCTGCAGGGGTCACTGAAGCTTTCTTT. Its protein product is CASSLASAGVTEAFF. The entire variable domain, with the rest obtained from reference TRBV7-9 and TRBJ1-1, is as follows: DTGVSQNPRHKITKRGQNVTFRCDPISEHNRLYWYRQTLGQGPEFLTYFQNEAQLEKSRLLSDRFSAERPKGSFSTLEIQRTEQGDSAMYLCASSLASAGVTEAFFGQGTRLTVV.

The chain links TRBV12-3 or TRBV12-4 to TRBJ1-2; D is uncertain. V lost 2 bases and J lost 6, with 7 bases in between. The CDR3 sequence is 12 residues long. The CDR3 sequence: CASSLRRDGYTF. The CDR3 nucleotides read TGTGCCAGCAGTTTAAGGAGGGATGGCTACACCTTC.

The rearrangement uses TRBV2 and TRBJ2-2; D gene unclear. Per germline, CDR1 SNHLY and CDR2 FYNNEI. V was cut by 3 bases and J by 3 bases, with 14 bases left in between. This CDR3 is 16 amino acids long. The CDR3 coding sequence is TGTGCCAGCAGTGAGAGTTTACAGTGGGACACCGGGGAGCTGTTTTTT. Translated, it gives CASSESLQWDTGELFF.

This clonotype was detected many times. The rearrangement links TRBV6-2 or TRBV6-3 to TRBJ2-7; TRBD1 agrees at 8 bases. Germline V lookup: CDR1 MNHEY, CDR2 SVGEGT. V shed 7 bases and J 5 bases; nucleotides not matched to a gene: 10. The CDR3 is made up of 14 amino acids. The CDR3 nucleotides read TGTGCCAGCAATGGACAGGGCGCGTCGGACGAGCAGTACTTC. Amino acid sequence: CASNGQGASDEQYF.